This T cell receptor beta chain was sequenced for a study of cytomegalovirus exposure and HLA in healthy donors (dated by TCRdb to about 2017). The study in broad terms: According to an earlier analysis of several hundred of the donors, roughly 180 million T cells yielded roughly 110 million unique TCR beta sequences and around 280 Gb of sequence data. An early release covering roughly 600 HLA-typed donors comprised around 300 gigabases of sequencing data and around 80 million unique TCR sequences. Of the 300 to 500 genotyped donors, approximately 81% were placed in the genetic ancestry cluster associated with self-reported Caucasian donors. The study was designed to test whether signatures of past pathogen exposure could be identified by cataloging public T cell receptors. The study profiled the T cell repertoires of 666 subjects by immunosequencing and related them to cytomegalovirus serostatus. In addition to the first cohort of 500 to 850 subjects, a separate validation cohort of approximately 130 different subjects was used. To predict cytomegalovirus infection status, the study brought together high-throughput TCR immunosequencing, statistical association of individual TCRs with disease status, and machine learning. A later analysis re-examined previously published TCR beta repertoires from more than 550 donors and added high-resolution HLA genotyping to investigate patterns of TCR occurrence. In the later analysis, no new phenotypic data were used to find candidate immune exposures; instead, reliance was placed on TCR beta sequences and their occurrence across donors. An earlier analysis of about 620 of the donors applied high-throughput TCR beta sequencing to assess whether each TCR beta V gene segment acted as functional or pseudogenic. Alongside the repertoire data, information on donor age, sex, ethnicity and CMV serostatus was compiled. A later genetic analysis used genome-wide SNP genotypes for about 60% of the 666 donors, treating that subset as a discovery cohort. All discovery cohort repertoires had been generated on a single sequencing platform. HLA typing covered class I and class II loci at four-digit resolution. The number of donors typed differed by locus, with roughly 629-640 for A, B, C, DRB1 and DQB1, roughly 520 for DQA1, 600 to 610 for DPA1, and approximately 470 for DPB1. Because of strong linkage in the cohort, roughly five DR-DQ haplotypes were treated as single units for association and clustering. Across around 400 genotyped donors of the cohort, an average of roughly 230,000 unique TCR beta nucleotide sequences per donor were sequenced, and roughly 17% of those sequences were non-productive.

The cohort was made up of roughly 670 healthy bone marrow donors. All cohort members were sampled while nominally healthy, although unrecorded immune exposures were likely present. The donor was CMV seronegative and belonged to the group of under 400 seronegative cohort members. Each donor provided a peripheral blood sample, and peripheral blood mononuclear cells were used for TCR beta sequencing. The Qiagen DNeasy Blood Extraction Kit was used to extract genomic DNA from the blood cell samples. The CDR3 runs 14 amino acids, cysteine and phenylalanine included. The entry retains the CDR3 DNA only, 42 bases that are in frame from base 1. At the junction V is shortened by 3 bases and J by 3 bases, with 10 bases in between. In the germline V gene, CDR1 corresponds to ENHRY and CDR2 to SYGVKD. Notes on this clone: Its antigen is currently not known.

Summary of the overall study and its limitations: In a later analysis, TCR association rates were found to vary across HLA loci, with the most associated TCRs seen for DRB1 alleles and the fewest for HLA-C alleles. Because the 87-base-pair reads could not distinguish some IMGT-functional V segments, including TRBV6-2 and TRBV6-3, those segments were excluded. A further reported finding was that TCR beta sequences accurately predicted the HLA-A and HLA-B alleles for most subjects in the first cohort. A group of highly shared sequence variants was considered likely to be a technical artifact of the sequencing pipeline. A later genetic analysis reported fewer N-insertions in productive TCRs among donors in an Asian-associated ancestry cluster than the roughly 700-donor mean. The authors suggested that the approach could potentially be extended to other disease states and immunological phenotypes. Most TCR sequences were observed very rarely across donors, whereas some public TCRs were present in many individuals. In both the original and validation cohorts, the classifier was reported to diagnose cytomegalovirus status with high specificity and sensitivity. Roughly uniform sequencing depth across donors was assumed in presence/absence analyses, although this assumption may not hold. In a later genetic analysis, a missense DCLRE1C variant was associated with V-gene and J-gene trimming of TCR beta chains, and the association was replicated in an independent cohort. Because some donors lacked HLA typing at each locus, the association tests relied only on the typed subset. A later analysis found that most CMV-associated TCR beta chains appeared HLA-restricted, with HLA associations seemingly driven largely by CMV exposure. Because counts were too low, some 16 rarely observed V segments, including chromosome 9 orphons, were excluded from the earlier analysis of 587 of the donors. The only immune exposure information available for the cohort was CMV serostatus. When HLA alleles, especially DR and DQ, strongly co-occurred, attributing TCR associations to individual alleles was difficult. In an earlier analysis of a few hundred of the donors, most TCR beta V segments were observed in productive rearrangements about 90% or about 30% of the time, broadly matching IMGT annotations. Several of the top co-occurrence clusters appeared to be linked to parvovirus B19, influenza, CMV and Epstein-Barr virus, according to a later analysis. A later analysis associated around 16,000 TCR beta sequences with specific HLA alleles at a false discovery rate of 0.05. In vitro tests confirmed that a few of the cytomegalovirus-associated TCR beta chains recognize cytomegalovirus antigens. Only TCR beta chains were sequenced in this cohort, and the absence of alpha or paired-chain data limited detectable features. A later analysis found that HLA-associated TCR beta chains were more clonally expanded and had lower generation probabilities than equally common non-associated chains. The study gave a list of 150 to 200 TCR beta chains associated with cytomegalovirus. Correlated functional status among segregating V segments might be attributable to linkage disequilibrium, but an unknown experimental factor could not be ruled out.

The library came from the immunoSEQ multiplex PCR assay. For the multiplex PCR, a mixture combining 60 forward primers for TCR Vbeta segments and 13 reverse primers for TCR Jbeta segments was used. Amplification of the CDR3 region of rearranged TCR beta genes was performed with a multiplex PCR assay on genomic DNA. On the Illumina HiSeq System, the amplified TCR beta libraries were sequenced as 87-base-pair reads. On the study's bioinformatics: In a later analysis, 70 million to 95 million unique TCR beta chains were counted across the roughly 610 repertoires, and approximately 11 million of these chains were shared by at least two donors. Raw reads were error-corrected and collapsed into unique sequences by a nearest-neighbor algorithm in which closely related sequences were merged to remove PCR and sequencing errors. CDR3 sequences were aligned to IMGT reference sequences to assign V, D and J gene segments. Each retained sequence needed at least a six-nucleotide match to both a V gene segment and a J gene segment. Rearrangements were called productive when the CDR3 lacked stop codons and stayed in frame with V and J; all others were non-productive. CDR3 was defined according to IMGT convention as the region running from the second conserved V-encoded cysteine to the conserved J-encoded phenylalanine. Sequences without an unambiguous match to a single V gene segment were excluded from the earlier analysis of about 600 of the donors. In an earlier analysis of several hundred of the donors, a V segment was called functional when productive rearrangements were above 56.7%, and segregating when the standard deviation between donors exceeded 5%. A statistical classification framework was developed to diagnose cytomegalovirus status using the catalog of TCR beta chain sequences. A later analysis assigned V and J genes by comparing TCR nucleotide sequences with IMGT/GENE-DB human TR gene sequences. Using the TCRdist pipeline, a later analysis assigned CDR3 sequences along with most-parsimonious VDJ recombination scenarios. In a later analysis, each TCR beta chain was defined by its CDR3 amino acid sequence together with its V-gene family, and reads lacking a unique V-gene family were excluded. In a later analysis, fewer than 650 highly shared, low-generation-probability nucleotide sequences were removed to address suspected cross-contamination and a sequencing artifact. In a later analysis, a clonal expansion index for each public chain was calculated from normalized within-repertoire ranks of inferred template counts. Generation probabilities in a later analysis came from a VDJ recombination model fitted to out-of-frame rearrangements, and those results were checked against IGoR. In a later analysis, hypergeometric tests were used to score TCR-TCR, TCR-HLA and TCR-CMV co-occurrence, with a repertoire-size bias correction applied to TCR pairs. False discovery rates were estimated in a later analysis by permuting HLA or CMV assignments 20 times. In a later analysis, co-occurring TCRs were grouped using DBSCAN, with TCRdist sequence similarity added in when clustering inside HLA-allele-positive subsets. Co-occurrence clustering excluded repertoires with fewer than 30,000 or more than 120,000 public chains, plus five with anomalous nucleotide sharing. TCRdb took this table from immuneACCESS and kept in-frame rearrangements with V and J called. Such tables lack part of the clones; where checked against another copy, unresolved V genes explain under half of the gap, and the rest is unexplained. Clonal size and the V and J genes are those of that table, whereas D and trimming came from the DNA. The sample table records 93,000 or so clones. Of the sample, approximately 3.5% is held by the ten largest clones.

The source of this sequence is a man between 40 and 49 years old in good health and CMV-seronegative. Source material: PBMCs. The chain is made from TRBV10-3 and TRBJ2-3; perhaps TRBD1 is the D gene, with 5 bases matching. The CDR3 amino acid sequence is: CAISEGGQTDTQYF. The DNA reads TGTGCCATCAGTGAAGGCGGACAAACAGATACGCAGTATTTT.